The 5 T cell receptor beta chains listed next were all sequenced from one sample in a study of Ad26.COV2.S vaccination and SARS-CoV-2 variants. Treatment specified: 19 received Ad26.COV2.S at low or high dose, single or two shots; 5 received placebo; per-sample allocation not given. Material that was analyzed had been drawn on day 63 after the first vaccine or placebo injection. TCRdb's copy holds only in-frame clones and misses some; the assay was immunoSEQ multiplex PCR. The table records a few hundred thousand clones, over 75% of them present only once. The specimen comprised peripheral blood, sampled in a trial of Ad26.COV2.S vaccine versus placebo. Every receptor here comes from a person aged 18-60 years who received the Ad26.COV2.S COVID-19 vaccine or a placebo.

Here the CDR3 reads CAWSRDRGLWEQYF. DNA for the CDR3: TGTGCCTGGAGTCGGGACAGGGGATTGTGGGAGCAGTACTTC. The rearrangement joins TRBV30 to TRBJ2-7; 10 bases fit TRBD1. This CDR3 spans 14 amino acids. V shed 2 bases and J 7 bases; nucleotides not matched to a gene: 8. Germline loops: CDR1 GTSNPN, CDR2 SVGIG (reference sequence). Based on the CDR3 plus reference TRBV30 and TRBJ2-7, the full variable domain is SQTIHQWPATLVQPVGSPLSLECTVEGTSNPNLYWYRQAAGRGLQLLFYSVGIGQISSEVPQNLSASRPQDRQFILSSKKLLLSDSGFYLCAWSRDRGLWEQYFGPGTRLTVT.

The gene calls are TRBV6-5 and TRBJ1-4, with D perhaps matching TRBD1 (5 bases). The germline V gene encodes CDR1 MNHEY and CDR2 SVGAGI. This CDR3 spans 14 amino acids. The germline V and J ends were trimmed by 2 bases and 2 bases, with 6 bases remaining between them. CDR3 sequence reads: CASSYGATNEKLFF. Written as DNA, the CDR3 is TGTGCCAGCAGTTACGGGGCTACTAATGAAAAACTGTTTTTT.

The DNA of the CDR3 is TGCAGTGCTAGTGAGGTAATCAACTATGGCTACACCTTC. It encodes CSASEVINYGYTF. This chain joins TRBV20-1 and TRBJ1-2; D ambiguous. Germline loops: CDR1 DFQATT, CDR2 SNEGSKA (reference sequence). The CDR3 spans 13 residues. V lost 3 bases and J lost 2, with 10 bases in between.

The V gene is TRBV7-8, the J gene TRBJ1-3; D not resolved. This CDR3 comprises 15 residues. The V gene's germline CDR1 is SGHVS and CDR2 FQNEAQ. Trimming stripped 5 bases from V and 2 bases from J, with 13 bases between. CDR3 sequence: CASSPRRSTGNTIYF. CDR3 nucleotides: TGTGCCAGCAGCCCAAGACGGAGTACTGGAAACACCATATATTTT.

This rearrangement joins TRBV2 to TRBJ2-1, with 7 bases identical to TRBD1. This CDR3 region has 13 residues. The V gene end was trimmed by 5 bases and the J gene end by 5 bases; junction bases not matched to a gene: 3. Germline V CDR1 and CDR2: SNHLY, FYNNEI. The CDR3 loop reads CASSWDRNNEQFF. In DNA, the CDR3 is TGTGCCAGCAGTTGGGACAGAAACAATGAGCAGTTCTTC.